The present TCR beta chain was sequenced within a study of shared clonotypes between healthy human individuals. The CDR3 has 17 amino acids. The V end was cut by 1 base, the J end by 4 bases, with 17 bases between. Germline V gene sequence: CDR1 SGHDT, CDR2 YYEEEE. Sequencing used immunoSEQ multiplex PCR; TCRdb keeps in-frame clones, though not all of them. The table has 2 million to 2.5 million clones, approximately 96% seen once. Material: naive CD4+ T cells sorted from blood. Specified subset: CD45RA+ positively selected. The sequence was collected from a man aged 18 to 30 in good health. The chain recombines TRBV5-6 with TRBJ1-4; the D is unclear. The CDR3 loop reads CASSLFPQTAGNEKLFF. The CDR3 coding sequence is TGTGCCAGCAGCTTGTTTCCCCAAACAGCCGGTAATGAAAAACTGTTTTTT.